Listed here are 17 T cell receptor beta chains from one sample, sequenced in a study of T cell responses to AZD1222 COVID-19 vaccine. Generated by immunoSEQ multiplex PCR, the TCRdb table keeps only in-frame clones and is missing some. The sample has around 130,000 clones; roughly 86% are singletons. The sample was peripheral blood, taken on day 0 of AZD1222 vaccination. These receptors were collected from an adult in good health.

The chain carries TRBV27 and TRBJ2-1; TRBD2 aligns across 10 bases. CDR1 is MNHEY, CDR2 SMNVEV, per germline (reference sequence). With V trimmed by 4 bases and J by 8 bases, 8 bases remained unmatched. This CDR3 comprises 15 residues. The CDR3 is CASSSWTSGGDEQFF. CDR3 nucleotides: TGTGCCAGCAGTTCCTGGACTAGCGGAGGGGATGAGCAGTTCTTC.

J is TRBJ2-7 and V is TRBV24-1; 12 bases line up with TRBD1. The trim removed 4 bases at V and 4 bases at J, leaving 7 bases unmatched. This CDR3 contains 16 residues. Germline V CDR1 and CDR2: KGHDR, SFDVKD. The CDR3 region has the DNA TGTGCCACCAGTGAGTCACCGGGACAGGGGGCTTACGAGCAGTACTTC. It translates to CATSESPGQGAYEQYF.

This clone was counted once. This chain links TRBV28 with TRBJ2-7, with D tentatively TRBD1 or TRBD2 (6 bases each). The CDR3 has 16 residues. Germline CDR1 reads MDHEN; CDR2 reads SYDVKM. The V gene lost 5 bases and the J gene lost 5 bases, with 22 bases spanning the gap. CDR3 nucleotides: TGTGCCAGCAGTCTCCGGACAGCCCTCCCTAGCGACGAGCAGTACTTC. As protein: CASSLRTALPSDEQYF.

The gene calls are TRBV4-3 and TRBJ2-6; D is possibly TRBD2 (6 bases). The V gene lost 1 base and the J gene lost 0 bases, with 22 bases spanning the gap. The CDR3 totals 21 residues. CDR1 LGHNA and CDR2 YSLEER come from the germline V gene. The CDR3 region is CASSQGVVVSVGSSGANVLTF. The DNA for the CDR3 is TGCGCCAGCAGCCAAGGGGTGGTGGTAAGTGTCGGGAGCTCTGGGGCCAACGTCCTGACTTTC.

The chain carries TRBV18 and TRBJ2-7, with 8 bases aligning to TRBD1. After removal of 0 bases from V and 3 bases from J, the junction contained 4 bases not matched to a gene. Germline V gene data show CDR1 as KGHSH and CDR2 as LQKENI. The CDR3 is made up of 15 amino acids. The CDR3 sequence: CASSPPGTGFYEQYF. CDR3 DNA: TGTGCCAGCTCACCACCAGGGACAGGCTTCTACGAGCAGTACTTC. Using reference TRBV18 and TRBJ2-7 for the parts outside the CDR3, the full variable domain is NAGVMQNPRHLVRRRGQEARLRCSPMKGHSHVYWYRQLPEEGLKFMVYLQKENIIDESGMPKERFSAEFPKEGPSILRIQQVVRGDSAAYFCASSPPGTGFYEQYFGPGTRLTVT.

The CDR3 nucleotides read TGTGCCAGCAGCAAGGACCGCGATGGCTACACCTTC. Translated: CASSKDRDGYTF. The chain joins TRBV7-8 to TRBJ1-2; D gene unclear. Germline V lookup: CDR1 SGHVS, CDR2 FQNEAQ. This CDR3 is 12 amino acids long. Trimming took off 5 bases at V and 6 bases at J, with 10 bases between the two ends.

This clone is a singleton in its sample. J is TRBJ2-3 and V is TRBV5-1, with 7 bases lining up with TRBD1. Germline values: CDR1 SGHRS, CDR2 YFSETQ. V gave up 4 bases and J gave up 0 bases; unmatched junction bases: 5. This CDR3 spans 15 amino acids. CDR3 amino acids: CASSLGTDSTDTQYF. The CDR3 nucleotides read TGCGCCAGCAGCCTGGGGACAGATAGCACAGATACGCAGTATTTT.

This rearrangement joins TRBV3-1 (or the pseudogene TRBV3-2) to TRBJ1-1, with D tentatively TRBD1 (6 bases). Germline CDR1 is LGHDT and CDR2 is YNNKEL (reference sequence). The CDR3 has 16 amino acids. Deletions cut 4 bases from V and 0 bases from J, with 15 bases between. The CDR3 reads CASSPTGGGMNTEAFF. In DNA form, the CDR3 reads TGTGCCAGCAGCCCCACGGGGGGCGGAATGAACACTGAAGCTTTCTTT.

J is TRBJ1-4 and V is TRBV15; tentatively, D is TRBD1 (5 bases). The CDR3 runs 14 residues. The germline gives CDR1 LNHNV, CDR2 YYDKDF (reference sequence). The germline V and J ends were trimmed by 1 base and 8 bases, with 11 bases remaining between them. CDR3 sequence: CATSRVGVWEKLFF. CDR3 DNA sequence: TGTGCCACCAGCAGAGTAGGGGTCTGGGAAAAACTGTTTTTT.

The chain links TRBV13 to TRBJ2-7; 11 bases match TRBD2. V dropped 5 bases and J dropped 6; count of bases not matched to a gene: 9. In germline, CDR1 is PRHDT, CDR2 FYEKMQ (reference sequence). The CDR3 length is 15 residues. CDR3 in amino acids: CASSPGLAGGSEQYF. Here the CDR3 DNA reads TGTGCCAGCAGCCCGGGGCTAGCGGGAGGTTCCGAGCAGTACTTC.

The rearrangement links TRBV3-1 (or the pseudogene TRBV3-2) to TRBJ1-5; no firm D call. The CDR3 loop spans 15 amino acids. Germline assignment: CDR1 LGHDT and CDR2 YNNKEL (reference sequence). V was clipped by 2 bases and J by 2 bases, with 10 bases between them. The CDR3 nucleotides read TGTGCCAGCAGCCAAACCGGTGGACGCAATCAGCCCCAGCATTTT. This gives the protein CASSQTGGRNQPQHF.

The chain joins TRBV7-2 to TRBJ1-2, with 9 bases aligning to TRBD1. Germline loops: CDR1 SGHTA, CDR2 FQGNSA. With V trimmed by 5 bases and J by 7 bases, 8 bases remained unmatched. This CDR3 has 14 amino acids. DNA for the CDR3: TGTGCCAGCAGCCGCGAAACAGGGGGCCGTGGCTACACCTTC. This gives the protein CASSRETGGRGYTF. Together with reference TRBV7-2 and TRBJ1-2, the CDR3 gives the full variable domain: GAGVSQSPSNKVTEKGKDVELRCDPISGHTALYWYRQSLGQGLEFLIYFQGNSAPDKSGLPSDRFSAERTGGSVSTLTIQRTQQEDSAVYLCASSRETGGRGYTFGSGTRLTVV.

The chain links TRBV18 to TRBJ1-5, with TRBD1 identical over 7 bases. Germline trimming cut 3 bases from V and 4 bases from J; bases unmatched to any gene: 6. CDR3 length: 15 amino acids. Germline loops: CDR1 KGHSH, CDR2 LQKENI. CDR3 amino acids: CASSPVGQRNQPQHF. CDR3 nucleotides: TGTGCCAGCTCACCTGTGGGACAGCGAAATCAGCCCCAGCATTTT.

This chain connects TRBV19 to TRBJ1-6; 7 bases are shared with TRBD1. The V and J ends lost 7 bases and 8 bases, in that order; junction bases with no gene match: 2. Looked up from germline, CDR1 is LNHDA and CDR2 is SQIVND (reference sequence). The CDR3 length is 12 residues. CDR3 protein: CASTDRDSPLHF. The CDR3 region has the DNA TGTGCCAGTACCGACAGGGATTCACCCCTCCACTTT.

The chain employs TRBV15 and TRBJ2-1; D might be TRBD2 (5 bases). The CDR3 loop spans 18 amino acids. Germline lookup yields CDR1 LNHNV and CDR2 YYDKDF (reference sequence). V gave up 0 bases and J gave up 0 bases, with 15 bases separating them. CDR3 sequence reads: CATSRDPLADFSYNEQFF. In DNA form, the CDR3 reads TGTGCCACCAGCAGAGATCCCCTTGCGGACTTCTCCTACAATGAGCAGTTCTTC. Full variable domain (remainder filled in from reference TRBV15 and TRBJ2-1): DAMVIQNPRYQVTQFGKPVTLSCSQTLNHNVMYWYQQKSSQAPKLLFHYYDKDFNNEADTPDNFQSRRPNTSFCFLDIRSPGLGDTAMYLCATSRDPLADFSYNEQFFGPGTRLTVL.

J is TRBJ2-2 and V is TRBV7-9; a possible D gene is TRBD1 (5 bases). This CDR3 region has 16 residues. The V end was cut by 4 bases, the J end by 6 bases, with 18 bases between. Germline V gene data show CDR1 as SEHNR and CDR2 as FQNEAQ (reference sequence). CDR3 in amino acids: CASSSAGPIKPGELFF. The CDR3 coding sequence is TGTGCCAGCAGCTCGGCAGGGCCCATTAAGCCCGGGGAGCTGTTTTTT.

This chain uses TRBV7-9 with TRBJ1-2, with D unclear. Germline CDR1 reads SEHNR; CDR2 reads FQNEAQ (reference sequence). The CDR3 sequence is 12 residues long. V gave up 7 bases and J gave up 10 bases, with 16 bases separating them. CDR3 DNA: TGTGCCAGCATCGTAGGGCGGGGAGACTACACCTTC. Its protein product is CASIVGRGDYTF.